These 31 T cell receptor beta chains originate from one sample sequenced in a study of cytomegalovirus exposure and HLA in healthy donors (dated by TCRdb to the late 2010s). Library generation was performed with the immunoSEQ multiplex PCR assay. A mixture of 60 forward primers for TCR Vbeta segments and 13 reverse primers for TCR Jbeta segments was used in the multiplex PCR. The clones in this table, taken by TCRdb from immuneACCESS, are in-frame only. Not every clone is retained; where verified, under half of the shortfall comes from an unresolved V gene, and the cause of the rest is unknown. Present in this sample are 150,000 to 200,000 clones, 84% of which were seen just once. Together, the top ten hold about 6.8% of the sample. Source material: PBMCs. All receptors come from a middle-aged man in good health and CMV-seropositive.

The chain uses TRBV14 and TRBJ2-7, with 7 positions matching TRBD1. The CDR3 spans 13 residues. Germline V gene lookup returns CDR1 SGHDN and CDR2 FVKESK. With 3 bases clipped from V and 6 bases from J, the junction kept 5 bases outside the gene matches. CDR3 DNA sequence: TGTGCCAGCAGCCAGCTGACAGGGCGCGAGCAGTACTTC. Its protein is CASSQLTGREQYF. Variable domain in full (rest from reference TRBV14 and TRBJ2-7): EAGVTQFPSHSVIEKGQTVTLRCDPISGHDNLYWYRRVMGKEIKFLLHFVKESKQDESGMPNNRFLAERTGGTYSTLKVQPAELEDSGVYFCASSQLTGREQYFGPGTRLTVT.

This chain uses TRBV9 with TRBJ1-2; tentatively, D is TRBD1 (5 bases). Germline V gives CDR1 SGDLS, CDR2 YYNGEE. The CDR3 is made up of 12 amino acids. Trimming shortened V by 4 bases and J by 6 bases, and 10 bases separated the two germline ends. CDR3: CASSPVGDGYTF. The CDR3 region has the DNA TGTGCCAGCAGCCCGGTAGGGGATGGCTACACCTTC.

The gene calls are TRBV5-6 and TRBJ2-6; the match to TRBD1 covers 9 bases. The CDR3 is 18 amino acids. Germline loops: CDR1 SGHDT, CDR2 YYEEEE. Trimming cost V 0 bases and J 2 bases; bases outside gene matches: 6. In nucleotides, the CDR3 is TGTGCCAGCAGCTTGGACAGGGGGCTTAGAACTGGGGCCAACGTCCTGACTTTC. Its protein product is CASSLDRGLRTGANVLTF.

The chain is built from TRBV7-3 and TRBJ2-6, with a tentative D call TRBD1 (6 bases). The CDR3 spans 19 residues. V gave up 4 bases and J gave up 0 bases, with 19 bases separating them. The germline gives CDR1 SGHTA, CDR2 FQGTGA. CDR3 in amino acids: CASSSDRVGPRSGANVLTF. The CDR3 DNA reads TGTGCCAGCAGCTCGGACAGAGTCGGACCCCGCTCTGGGGCCAACGTCCTGACTTTC.

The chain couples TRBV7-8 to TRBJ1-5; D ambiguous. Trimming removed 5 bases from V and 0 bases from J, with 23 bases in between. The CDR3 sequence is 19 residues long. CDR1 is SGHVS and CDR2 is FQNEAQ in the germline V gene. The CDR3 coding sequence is TGTGCCAGCAGCCCTGCCTCGGGGTATCGGGGTGTTAGCAATCAGCCCCAGCATTTT. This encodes CASSPASGYRGVSNQPQHF.

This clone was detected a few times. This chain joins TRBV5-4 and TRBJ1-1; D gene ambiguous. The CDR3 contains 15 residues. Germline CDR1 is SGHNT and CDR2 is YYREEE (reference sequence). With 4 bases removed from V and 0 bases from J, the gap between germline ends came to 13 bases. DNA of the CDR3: TGTGCCAGCAGCCCGGCGGGCACCTTGAACACTGAAGCTTTCTTT. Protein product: CASSPAGTLNTEAFF.

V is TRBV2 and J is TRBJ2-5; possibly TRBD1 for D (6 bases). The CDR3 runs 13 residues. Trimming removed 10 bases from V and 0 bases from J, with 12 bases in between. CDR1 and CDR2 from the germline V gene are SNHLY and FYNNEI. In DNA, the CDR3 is TGTGCCATACAAAGGGGGTACCAAGAGACCCAGTACTTC. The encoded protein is CAIQRGYQETQYF.

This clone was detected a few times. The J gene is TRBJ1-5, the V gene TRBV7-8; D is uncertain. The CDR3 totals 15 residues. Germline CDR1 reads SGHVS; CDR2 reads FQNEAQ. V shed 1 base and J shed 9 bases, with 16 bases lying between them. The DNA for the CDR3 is TGTGCCAGCAGCTTAGAAGTGACTAGCACATCGCCCCAGCATTTT. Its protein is CASSLEVTSTSPQHF.

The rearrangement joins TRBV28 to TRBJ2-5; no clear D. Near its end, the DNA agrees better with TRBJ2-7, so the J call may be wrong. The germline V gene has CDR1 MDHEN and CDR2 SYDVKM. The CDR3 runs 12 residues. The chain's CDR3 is CASSSYSYEQYF. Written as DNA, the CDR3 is TGTGCCAGCAGTTCCTACAGCTACGAGCAGTACTTC.

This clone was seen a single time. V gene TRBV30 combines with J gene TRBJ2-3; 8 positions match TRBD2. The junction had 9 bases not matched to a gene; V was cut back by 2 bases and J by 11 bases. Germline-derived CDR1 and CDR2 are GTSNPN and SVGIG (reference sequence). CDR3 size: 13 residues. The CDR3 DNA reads TGTGCCTGGAGTAGTACTAGCGGTGGGTTGCAGTATTTT. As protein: CAWSSTSGGLQYF.

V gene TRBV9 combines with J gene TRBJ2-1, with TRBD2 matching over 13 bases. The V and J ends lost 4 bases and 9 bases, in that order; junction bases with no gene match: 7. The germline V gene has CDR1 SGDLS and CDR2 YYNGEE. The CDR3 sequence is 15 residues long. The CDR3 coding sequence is TGTGCCAGCAGCTCGACTAGCGGGGGGCAGGGTGAGCAGTTCTTC. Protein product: CASSSTSGGQGEQFF.

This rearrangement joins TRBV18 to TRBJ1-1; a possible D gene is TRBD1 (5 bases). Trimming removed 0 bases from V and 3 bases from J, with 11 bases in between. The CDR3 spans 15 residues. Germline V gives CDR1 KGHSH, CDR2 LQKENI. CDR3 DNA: TGTGCCAGCTCACCACCTTCAAGGGGATACACTGAAGCTTTCTTT. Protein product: CASSPPSRGYTEAFF. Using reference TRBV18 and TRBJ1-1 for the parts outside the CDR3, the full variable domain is NAGVMQNPRHLVRRRGQEARLRCSPMKGHSHVYWYRQLPEEGLKFMVYLQKENIIDESGMPKERFSAEFPKEGPSILRIQQVVRGDSAAYFCASSPPSRGYTEAFFGQGTRLTVV.

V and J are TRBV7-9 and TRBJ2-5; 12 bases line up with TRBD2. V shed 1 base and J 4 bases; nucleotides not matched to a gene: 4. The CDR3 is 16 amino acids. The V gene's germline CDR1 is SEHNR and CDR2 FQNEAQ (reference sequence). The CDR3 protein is CASSLDLAGGRETQYF. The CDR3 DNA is TGTGCCAGCAGCTTAGATCTAGCGGGAGGGCGAGAGACCCAGTACTTC.

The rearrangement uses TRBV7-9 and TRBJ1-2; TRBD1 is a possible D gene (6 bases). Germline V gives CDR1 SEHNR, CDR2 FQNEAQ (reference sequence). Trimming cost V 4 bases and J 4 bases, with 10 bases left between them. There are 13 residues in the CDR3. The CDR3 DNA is TGTGCCAGCAGCTGGACAGAAAGCTATGGCTACACCTTC. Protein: CASSWTESYGYTF.

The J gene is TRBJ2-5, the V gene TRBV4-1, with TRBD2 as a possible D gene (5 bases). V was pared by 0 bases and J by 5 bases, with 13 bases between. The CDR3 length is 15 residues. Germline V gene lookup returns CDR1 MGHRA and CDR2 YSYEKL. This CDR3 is CASSQDTGLWETQYF. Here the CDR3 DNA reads TGCGCCAGCAGCCAAGATACGGGGTTATGGGAGACCCAGTACTTC.

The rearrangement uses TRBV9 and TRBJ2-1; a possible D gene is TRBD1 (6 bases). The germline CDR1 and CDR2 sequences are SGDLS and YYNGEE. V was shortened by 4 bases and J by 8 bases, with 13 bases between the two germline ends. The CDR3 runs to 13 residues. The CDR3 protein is CASSPSGGDEQFF. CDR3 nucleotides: TGTGCCAGCAGCCCTAGTGGGGGCGATGAGCAGTTCTTC.

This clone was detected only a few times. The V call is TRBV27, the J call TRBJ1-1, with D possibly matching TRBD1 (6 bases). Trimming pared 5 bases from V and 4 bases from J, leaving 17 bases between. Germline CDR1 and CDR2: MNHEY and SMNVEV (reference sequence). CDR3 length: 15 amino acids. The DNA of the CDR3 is TGTGCCAGCAGTATCACTGGGGGACAAACCACTGAAGCTTTCTTT. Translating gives CASSITGGQTTEAFF.

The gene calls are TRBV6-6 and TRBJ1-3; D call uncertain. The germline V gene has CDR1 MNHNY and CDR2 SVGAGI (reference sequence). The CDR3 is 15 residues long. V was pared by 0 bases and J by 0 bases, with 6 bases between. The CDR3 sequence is CASSYSSSSGNTIYF. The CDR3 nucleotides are TGTGCCAGCAGTTACTCGTCGAGCTCTGGAAACACCATATATTTT.

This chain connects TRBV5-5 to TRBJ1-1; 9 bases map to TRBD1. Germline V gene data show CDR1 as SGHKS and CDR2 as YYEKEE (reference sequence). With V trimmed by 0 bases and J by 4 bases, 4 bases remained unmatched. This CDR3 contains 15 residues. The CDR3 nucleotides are TGTGCCAGCAGCTTGGGAGGACAGGGGATCACTGAAGCTTTCTTT. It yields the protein CASSLGGQGITEAFF. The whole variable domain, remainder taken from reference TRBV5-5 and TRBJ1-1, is DAGVTQSPTHLIKTRGQQVTLRCSPISGHKSVSWYQQVLGQGPQFIFQYYEKEERGRGNFPDRFSARQFPNYSSELNVNALLLGDSALYLCASSLGGQGITEAFFGQGTRLTVV.

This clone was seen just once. CDR3 residues: CASSLAGDRRSYEQYF. CDR3 DNA sequence: TGTGCCAGCAGCTTAGCCGGGGACAGGAGATCCTACGAGCAGTACTTC. The rearrangement joins TRBV7-2 to TRBJ2-5; 8 nucleotides match TRBD1. The closer fit of TRBJ2-7 to the DNA end suggests the J call may be wrong. In germline, CDR1 is SGHTA, CDR2 FQGNSA. This CDR3 region has 16 residues.

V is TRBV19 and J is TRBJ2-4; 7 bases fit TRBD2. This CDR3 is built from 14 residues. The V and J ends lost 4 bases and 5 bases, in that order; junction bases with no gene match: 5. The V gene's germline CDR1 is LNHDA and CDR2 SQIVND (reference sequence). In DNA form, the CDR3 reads TGTGCCAGTAGTACCGGGAGGCGTGAAAACATTCAGTACTTC. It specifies CASSTGRRENIQYF.

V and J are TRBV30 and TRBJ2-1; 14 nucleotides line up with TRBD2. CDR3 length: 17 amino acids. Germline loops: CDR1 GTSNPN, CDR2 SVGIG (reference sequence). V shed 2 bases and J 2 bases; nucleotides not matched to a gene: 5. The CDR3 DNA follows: TGTGCCTGGAGTTCCGGGACTAGCGGGAGAACCTACAATGAGCAGTTCTTC. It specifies CAWSSGTSGRTYNEQFF.

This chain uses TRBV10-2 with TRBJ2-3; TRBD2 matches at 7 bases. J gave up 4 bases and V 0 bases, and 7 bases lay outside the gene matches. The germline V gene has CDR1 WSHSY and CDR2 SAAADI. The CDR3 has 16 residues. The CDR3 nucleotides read TGCGCCAGCAGTGAGTCGGCGGGAGTTTATCCAGATACGCAGTATTTT. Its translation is CASSESAGVYPDTQYF.

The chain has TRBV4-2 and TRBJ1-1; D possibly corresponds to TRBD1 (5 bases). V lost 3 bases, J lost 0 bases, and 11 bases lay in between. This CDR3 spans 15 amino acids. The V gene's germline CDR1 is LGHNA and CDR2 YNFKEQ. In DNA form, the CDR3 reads TGTGCCAGCAGCCAGGGGGGAATAATGAACACTGAAGCTTTCTTT. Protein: CASSQGGIMNTEAFF.

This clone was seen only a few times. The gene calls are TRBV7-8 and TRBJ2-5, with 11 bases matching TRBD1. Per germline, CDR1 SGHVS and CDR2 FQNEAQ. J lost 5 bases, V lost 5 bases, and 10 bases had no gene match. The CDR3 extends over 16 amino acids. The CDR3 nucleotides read TGTGCCAGCAGCCAATCAACCGGGACAGGGGGTGAGACCCAGTACTTC. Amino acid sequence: CASSQSTGTGGETQYF.

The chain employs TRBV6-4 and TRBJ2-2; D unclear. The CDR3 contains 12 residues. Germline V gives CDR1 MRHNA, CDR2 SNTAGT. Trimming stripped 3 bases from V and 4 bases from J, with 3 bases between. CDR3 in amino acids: CASSDSTGELFF. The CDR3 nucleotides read TGTGCCAGCAGTGATAGCACCGGGGAGCTGTTTTTT.

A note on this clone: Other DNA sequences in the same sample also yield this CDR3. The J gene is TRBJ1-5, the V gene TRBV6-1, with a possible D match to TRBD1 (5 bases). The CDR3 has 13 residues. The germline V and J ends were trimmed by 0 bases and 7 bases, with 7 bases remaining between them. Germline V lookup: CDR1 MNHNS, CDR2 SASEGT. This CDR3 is CASSEAGGQPQHF. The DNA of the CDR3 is TGTGCCAGCAGTGAAGCGGGGGGACAGCCCCAGCATTTT.

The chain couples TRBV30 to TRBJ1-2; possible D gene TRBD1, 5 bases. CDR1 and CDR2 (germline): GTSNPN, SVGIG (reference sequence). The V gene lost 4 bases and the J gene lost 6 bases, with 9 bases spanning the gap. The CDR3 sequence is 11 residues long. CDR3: CAWIGGNGYTF. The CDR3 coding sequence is TGTGCCTGGATCGGGGGGAATGGCTACACCTTC.

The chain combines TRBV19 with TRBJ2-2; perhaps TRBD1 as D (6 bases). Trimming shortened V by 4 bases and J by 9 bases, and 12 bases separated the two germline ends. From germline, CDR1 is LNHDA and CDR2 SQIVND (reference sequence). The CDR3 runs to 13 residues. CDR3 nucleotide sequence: TGTGCCAGTAGTAATAATGGGGGCTGGGAGCTGTTTTTT. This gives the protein CASSNNGGWELFF.

The CDR3 sequence: CATGQIYEQYV. The CDR3 coding sequence is TGTGCCACGGGACAGATCTACGAGCAGTACGTC. This sequence joins TRBV6-1 and TRBJ2-7; TRBD1 matches 7 bases. CDR1 and CDR2 (germline): MNHNS, SASEGT. The trim removed 10 bases at V and 3 bases at J, leaving 3 bases unmatched. This CDR3 region has 11 residues.

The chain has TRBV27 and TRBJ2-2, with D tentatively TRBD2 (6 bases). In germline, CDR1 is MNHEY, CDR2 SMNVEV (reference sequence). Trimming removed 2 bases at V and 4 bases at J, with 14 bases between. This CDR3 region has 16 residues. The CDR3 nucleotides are TGTGCCAGCAGTTTAAGCGTGGGAGGCCCCACCGGGGAGCTGTTTTTT. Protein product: CASSLSVGGPTGELFF.